This TCR beta chain was documented in a study of blood T cell repertoires in COVID-19. For the study at large: The United States, Italy and Spain were the sources of the acute and convalescent COVID-19 samples. PBMCs, B-cell-depleted T cells, or T cells provided the cDNA or gDNA that made up the material.

The CDR3 covers 13 residues. V lost 6 bases, J lost 4 bases, and 7 bases lay in between. Germline loops: CDR1 KGHSH, CDR2 LQKENI. Authors' processing steps: Reference gene primer amplification in the assay estimated nucleated cell counts. Clones were sequenced by immunoSEQ multiplex PCR, and TCRdb holds only the in-frame ones, with some missing. From that table come the V and J calls and clone size; the DNA was used to work out D and trimming. The sample lists about 140,000 clones; around 80% were seen once. The J gene is TRBJ1-6, the V gene TRBV18; TRBD1 is a possible D gene (5 bases). The specimen was peripheral blood. The TCR sequence derives from a man older than 75 with acute or convalescent COVID-19. CDR3 region: CASSDSYNSPLHF. The CDR3 bases are TGTGCCAGCTCCGACAGTTATAATTCACCCCTCCACTTT.